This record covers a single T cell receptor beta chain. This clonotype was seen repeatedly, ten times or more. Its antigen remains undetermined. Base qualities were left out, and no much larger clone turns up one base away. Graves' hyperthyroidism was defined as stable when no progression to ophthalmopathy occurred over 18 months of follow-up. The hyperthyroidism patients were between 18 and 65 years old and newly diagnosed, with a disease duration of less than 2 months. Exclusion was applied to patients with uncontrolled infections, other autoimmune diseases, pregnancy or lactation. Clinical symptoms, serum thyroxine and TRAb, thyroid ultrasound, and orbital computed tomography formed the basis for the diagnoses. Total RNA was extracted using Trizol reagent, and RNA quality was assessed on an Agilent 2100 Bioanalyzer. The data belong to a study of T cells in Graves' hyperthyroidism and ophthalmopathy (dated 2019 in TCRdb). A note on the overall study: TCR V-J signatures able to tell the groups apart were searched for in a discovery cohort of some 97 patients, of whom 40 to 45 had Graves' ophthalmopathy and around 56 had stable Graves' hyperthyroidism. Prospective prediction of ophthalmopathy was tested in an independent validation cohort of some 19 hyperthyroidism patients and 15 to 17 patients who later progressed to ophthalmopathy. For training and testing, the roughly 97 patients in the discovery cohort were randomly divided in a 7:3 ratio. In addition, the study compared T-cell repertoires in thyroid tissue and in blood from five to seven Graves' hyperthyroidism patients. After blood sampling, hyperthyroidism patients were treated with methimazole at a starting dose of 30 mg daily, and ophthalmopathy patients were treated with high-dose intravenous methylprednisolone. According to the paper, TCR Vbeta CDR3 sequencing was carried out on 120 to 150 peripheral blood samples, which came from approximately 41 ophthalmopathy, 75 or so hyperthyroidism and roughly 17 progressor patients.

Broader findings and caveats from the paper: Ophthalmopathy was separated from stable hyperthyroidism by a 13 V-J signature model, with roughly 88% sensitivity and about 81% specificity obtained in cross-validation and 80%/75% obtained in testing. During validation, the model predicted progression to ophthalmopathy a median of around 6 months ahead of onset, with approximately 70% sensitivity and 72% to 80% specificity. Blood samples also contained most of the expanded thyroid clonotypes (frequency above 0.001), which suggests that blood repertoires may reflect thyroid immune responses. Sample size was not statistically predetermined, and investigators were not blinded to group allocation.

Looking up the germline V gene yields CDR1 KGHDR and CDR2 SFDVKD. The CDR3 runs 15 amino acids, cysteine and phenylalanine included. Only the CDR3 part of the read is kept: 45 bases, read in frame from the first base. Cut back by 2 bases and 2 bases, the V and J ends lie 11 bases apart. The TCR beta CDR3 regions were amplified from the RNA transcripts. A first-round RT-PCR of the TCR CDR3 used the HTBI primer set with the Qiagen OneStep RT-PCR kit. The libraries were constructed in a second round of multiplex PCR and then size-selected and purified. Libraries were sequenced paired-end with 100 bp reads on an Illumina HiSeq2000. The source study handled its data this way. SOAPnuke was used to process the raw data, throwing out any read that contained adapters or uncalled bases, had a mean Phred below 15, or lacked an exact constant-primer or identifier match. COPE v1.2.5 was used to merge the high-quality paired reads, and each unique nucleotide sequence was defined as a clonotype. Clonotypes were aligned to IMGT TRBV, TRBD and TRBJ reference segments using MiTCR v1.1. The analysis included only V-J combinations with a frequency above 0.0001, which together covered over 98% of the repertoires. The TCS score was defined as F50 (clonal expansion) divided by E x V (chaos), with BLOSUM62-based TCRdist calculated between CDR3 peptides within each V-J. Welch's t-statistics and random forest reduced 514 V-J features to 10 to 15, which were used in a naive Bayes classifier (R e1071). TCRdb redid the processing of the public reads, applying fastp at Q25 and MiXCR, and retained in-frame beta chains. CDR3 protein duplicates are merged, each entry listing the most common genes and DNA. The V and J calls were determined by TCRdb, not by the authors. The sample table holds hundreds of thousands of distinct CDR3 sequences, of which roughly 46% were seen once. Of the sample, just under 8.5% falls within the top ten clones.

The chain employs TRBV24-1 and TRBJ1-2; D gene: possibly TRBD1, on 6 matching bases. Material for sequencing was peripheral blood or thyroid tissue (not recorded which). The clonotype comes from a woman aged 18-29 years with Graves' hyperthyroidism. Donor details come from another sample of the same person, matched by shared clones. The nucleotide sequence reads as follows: TGTGCCACCAGTGATTGGAGAAGGGGGAACTATGGCTACACCTTC. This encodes CATSDWRRGNYGYTF.